The T cell receptor (beta chain) described here comes from a study of blood T cell repertoires in COVID-19. Turning to the study itself: The cDNA or gDNA used as material had been derived from T cells, B-cell-depleted T cells, or PBMCs.

Sequencing was performed with immunoSEQ multiplex PCR; in TCRdb, only in-frame clones are kept and a portion is missing. Of 300,000 to 350,000 clones listed, 87% are singletons. The CDR3 sequence is 15 residues long. The V end was cut by 4 bases, the J end by 9 bases, with 17 bases between. Germline V lookup: CDR1 SGDLS, CDR2 YYNGEE. Sample: peripheral blood. This receptor was identified in a man younger than 45 with COVID-19, enrolled during active disease. V is TRBV9 and J is TRBJ1-6; D unclear. The CDR3 DNA is TGTGCCAGCAGCCTTGAGGGATCCCCCGGTTCACCCCTCCACTTT. This codes for CASSLEGSPGSPLHF.